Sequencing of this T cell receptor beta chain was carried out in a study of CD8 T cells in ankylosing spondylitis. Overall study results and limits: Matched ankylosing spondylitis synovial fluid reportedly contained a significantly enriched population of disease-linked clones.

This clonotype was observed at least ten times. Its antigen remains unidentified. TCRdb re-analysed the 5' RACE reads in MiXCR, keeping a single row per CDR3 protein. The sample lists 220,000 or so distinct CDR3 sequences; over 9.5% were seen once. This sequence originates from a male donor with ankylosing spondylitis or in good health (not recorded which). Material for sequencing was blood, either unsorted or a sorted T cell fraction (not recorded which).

CDR3 DNA: TGTGCTAGTGGTTGGACTAGCGGGGTCCAAGAGACCCAGTACTTC. This gives the protein CASGWTSGVQETQYF. The gene calls are TRBV12-5 and TRBJ2-5; 12 nucleotides match TRBD2. Germline CDR1 reads LGHNT; CDR2 reads FRNRAP. Losses at the gene ends were 4 bases for V and 1 base for J; bases not matched to a gene: 1. The CDR3 runs to 15 residues.